The 24 T cell receptor beta chains presented below share a single source sample, sequenced in a study of regulatory T cells in long-lasting Graves disease. The time point is: newly diagnosed GD, antithyroid drugs for less than 3 months. Isolated PBMC RNA provided the starting material for the TCR library. Relying on iRepertoire HTBI primers and Arm-PCR of CDR3 regions, the team built TCR beta libraries. One entry per CDR3 protein results from TCRdb running MiXCR on the multiplex PCR reads. The data hold 530,000 or so distinct CDR3 sequences, with less than 15% observed a single time. The same sample was also studied in work on T cells in Graves' hyperthyroidism and ophthalmopathy.

The sequencing used peripheral blood mononuclear cells (PBMCs), collected at new diagnosis, from a patient treated with antithyroid drugs. These receptors were taken from a man aged 25 to 40 with Graves disease.

Points on this clonotype: At one of its ends the junction is not consistent with the germline gene, which may arise from a read error. V and J are TRBV12-3 or TRBV12-4 and TRBJ2-1; D is perhaps TRBD1 or TRBD2 (6 bases each). The CDR3 is 11 residues long. The CDR3 DNA sequence: TGCGCCAGCGAGAGAGGGGGGGAGCAGTTCTTC. It translates to CASERGGEQFF.

Regarding this clonotype: A read error may explain this, as a much larger clone is one base away. The gene calls are TRBV12-3 or TRBV12-4 and TRBJ2-5; maybe TRBD2 (5 bases). V was cut by 7 bases and J by 11 bases, with 41 bases left in between. This CDR3 is 20 amino acids long. The CDR3 reads CASTPDEASPVVSSYNEQYF. The CDR3 DNA reads TGTGCCAGCACCCCGGACGAGGCTAGCCCTGTTGTAAGCTCCTACAATGAGCAGTACTTC.

This clonotype was seen many times. This CDR3 reads CASSFRENQPQHF. CDR3 nucleotide sequence: TGTGCCAGCAGCTTCAGGGAGAATCAGCCCCAGCATTTT. The chain links TRBV7-9 to TRBJ1-5, with D possibly matching TRBD1 (5 bases). Germline CDR1 and CDR2: SEHNR and FQNEAQ (reference sequence). V shed 3 bases and J shed 4 bases, with 7 bases lying between them. The CDR3 has 13 amino acids.

This clonotype has only a few counts. The CDR3 region has the DNA TGTGCCAGCAGCCGAACCCCCGGGACAAGTTCCTACGAGCAGTACTTC. This gives the protein CASSRTPGTSSYEQYF. The V and J genes are TRBV4-2 and TRBJ2-7; TRBD1 might be the D (6 bases). The CDR3 has 16 residues. Between the trimmed V and J ends, which lost 4 bases and 1 base, there was a span of 17 bases. In germline, CDR1 is LGHNA, CDR2 YNFKEQ.

The sample holds many counts of this clonotype. The chain links TRBV27 to TRBJ1-1; no firm D call. Between the trimmed V and J ends, which lost 4 bases and 0 bases, there was a span of 6 bases. The CDR3 extends over 13 amino acids. Germline CDR1 MNHEY, CDR2 SMNVEV (reference sequence). The CDR3 DNA is TGTGCCAGCAGTTCCCCTCTGAACACTGAAGCTTTCTTT. Protein: CASSSPLNTEAFF.

This clonotype was observed at least ten times. This rearrangement joins TRBV10-3 to TRBJ1-1; possibly TRBD1 for D (5 bases). Germline CDR1 ENHRY, CDR2 SYGVKD. The CDR3 contains 14 residues. V was clipped by 4 bases and J by 4 bases, with 13 bases between them. The CDR3 region is CAISGYGGSTEAFF. The CDR3 bases are TGTGCCATCAGTGGCTACGGGGGGAGCACTGAAGCTTTCTTT.

This clonotype has more than one count but fewer than ten. This CDR3 is CASSPLPPDTEAFF. In nucleotides, the CDR3 is TGTGCCAGCTCACCCCTGCCCCCGGACACTGAAGCTTTCTTT. V usage is TRBV18 and J usage is TRBJ1-1; D unresolved. V was trimmed by 3 bases and J by 3 bases, leaving 11 bases between them. Germline V gives CDR1 KGHSH, CDR2 LQKENI. The CDR3 is 14 residues long.

This chain joins TRBV20-1 and TRBJ2-3, with D hard to call. The germline CDR1 and CDR2 sequences are DFQATT and SNEGSKA (reference sequence). Trimming shortened V by 8 bases and J by 7 bases, and 16 bases separated the two germline ends. The CDR3 is 12 residues long. The CDR3 loop is CSPIPALNTQYF. The CDR3 region has the DNA TGCAGTCCGATACCGGCTTTGAATACGCAGTATTTT.

A remark on this clonotype: A much bigger clone sits one base away, suggesting this may be a read error. The J gene is TRBJ2-4, the V gene TRBV2; 7 bases map to TRBD1. The CDR3 has 16 amino acids. CDR1 is SNHLY and CDR2 is FYNNEI in the germline V gene. With 4 bases clipped from V and 0 bases from J, the junction kept 6 bases outside the gene matches. In DNA form, the CDR3 reads TGTGCCAGCAGTGGACAGGGTCTACCAGCCAAAAACATTCAGTACTTC. Its translation: CASSGQGLPAKNIQYF.

This clonotype was observed a few times. The chain joins TRBV14 to TRBJ2-7, with TRBD1 as a possible D gene (6 bases). Germline CDR1 SGHDN, CDR2 FVKESK. This CDR3 has 15 amino acids. Trimming removed 0 bases at V and 0 bases at J, with 9 bases between. CDR3 in DNA: TGTGCCAGCAGCCAAGATTGGGACACCTCCTACGAGCAGTACTTC. Amino acid sequence: CASSQDWDTSYEQYF.

This clonotype has ten or more counts. This chain joins TRBV12-3 or TRBV12-4 and TRBJ2-7, with 9 bases matching TRBD1. The V segment lost 6 bases and the J segment 5 bases; nucleotides outside the gene matches: 8. The CDR3 covers 14 residues. Here the CDR3 reads CASRHPGQGHEQYF. The CDR3 nucleotides read TGTGCCAGCAGACACCCGGGACAGGGTCACGAGCAGTACTTC.

The CDR3 bases are TGCGCCAGCAGCTTGGGGCGGGAGGGCCGCGAGACCCAGTACTTC. This codes for CASSLGREGRETQYF. The V gene is TRBV5-1, the J gene TRBJ2-5; TRBD2 matches at 9 bases. The ends lost 0 bases at V and 5 bases at J; junction bases unmatched: 5. CDR1 is SGHRS and CDR2 is YFSETQ in the germline V gene. The CDR3 is 15 residues long.

Ten or more counts support this clonotype. This rearrangement joins TRBV5-1 to TRBJ2-1; TRBD2 aligns across 7 bases. CDR1 and CDR2 from the germline V gene are SGHRS and YFSETQ. With V trimmed by 2 bases and J by 5 bases, 4 bases remained unmatched. The CDR3 is 14 residues long. CDR3 DNA sequence: TGCGCCAGCAGCTTCGGGGGAGGGAACAATGAGCAGTTCTTC. Translating it yields CASSFGGGNNEQFF.

This clonotype was recorded a few times. The V call is TRBV12-3 or TRBV12-4, the J call TRBJ2-3, with 13 bases identical to TRBD2. V shed 6 bases, J shed 9 bases, and the junction held 6 bases outside the gene matches. The CDR3 extends over 14 amino acids. The CDR3 sequence: CASSSGTSGNTQYF. The CDR3 bases are TGTGCCAGCAGCTCCGGGACTAGCGGGAACACGCAGTATTTT.

The genes are TRBV9 and TRBJ1-3; D is unclear. Germline values: CDR1 SGDLS, CDR2 YYNGEE. V lost 7 bases to trimming and J lost 0 bases, with 11 bases between them. The CDR3 covers 14 residues. The CDR3 sequence: CASRSSGSGNTIYF. DNA of the CDR3: TGTGCCAGCCGTAGTTCTGGCTCTGGAAACACCATATATTTT.

Many counts were recorded for this clonotype. The CDR3 coding sequence is TGTGCCAGCAGAACCACAGGGGTGACCCAGCCCCAGCATTTT. Protein: CASRTTGVTQPQHF. The chain couples TRBV6-1 to TRBJ1-5; 7 bases are shared with TRBD1. Losses at the gene ends were 6 bases for V and 7 bases for J; bases not matched to a gene: 9. The germline V gene has CDR1 MNHNS and CDR2 SASEGT. This CDR3 has 14 residues.

This clonotype has just a few counts. The chain uses TRBV7-9 and TRBJ1-1; D is possibly TRBD1 (5 bases). This CDR3 comprises 15 residues. The V and J ends lost 5 bases and 3 bases respectively, with 16 bases between them. Germline CDR1 and CDR2: SEHNR and FQNEAQ (reference sequence). CDR3 residues: CASSRRSGRDTEAFF. For the CDR3, the DNA is TGTGCCAGCAGCAGACGATCAGGGCGGGACACTGAAGCTTTCTTT.

The genes are TRBV18 and TRBJ1-2; 7 bases fit TRBD1. V shed 5 bases, J shed 3 bases, and the junction held 6 bases outside the gene matches. This CDR3 contains 14 residues. Germline V CDR1 and CDR2: KGHSH, LQKENI. CDR3 loop: CASSNRGADYGYTF. For the CDR3, the DNA is TGTGCCAGCTCAAACAGGGGCGCTGACTATGGCTACACCTTC.

This clonotype was found many times. The J gene is TRBJ2-3, the V gene TRBV5-1; 7 bases are a match to TRBD2. The CDR3 covers 15 residues. The germline V gene has CDR1 SGHRS and CDR2 YFSETQ. The V and J ends lost 0 bases and 6 bases, in that order; junction bases with no gene match: 7. The CDR3 DNA is TGCGCCAGCAGCTTGGCGGGAGGATTGTGGGATACGCAGTATTTT. Protein: CASSLAGGLWDTQYF. Full variable domain (rest looked up from reference TRBV5-1 and TRBJ2-3): KAGVTQTPRYLIKTRGQQVTLSCSPISGHRSVSWYQQTPGQGLQFLFEYFSETQRNKGNFPGRFSGRQFSNSRSEMNVSTLELGDSALYLCASSLAGGLWDTQYFGPGTRLTVL.

At least ten counts were recorded for this clonotype. The chain has TRBV6-1 and TRBJ1-1; TRBD1 might be the D (6 bases). The V gene lost 6 bases and the J gene lost 4 bases, with 12 bases spanning the gap. CDR3 length equals 13 residues. CDR1 and CDR2 from the germline V gene are MNHNS and SASEGT. The CDR3 coding sequence is TGTGCCAGCAGAGAAACAGGGTTCACTGAAGCTTTCTTT. The encoded protein is CASRETGFTEAFF.

Many counts were recorded for this clonotype. V is TRBV6-1 and J is TRBJ2-3; no definite D call. V shed 6 bases and J shed 1 base, with 8 bases lying between them. The CDR3 length is 13 residues. CDR1 and CDR2 (germline): MNHNS, SASEGT. The CDR3 here is CASSNGGTDTQYF. The CDR3 coding sequence is TGTGCCAGCAGCAACGGAGGCACAGATACGCAGTATTTT.

Concerning this clonotype: Mismatch with germline at one junction end may stem from a read error. The chain carries TRBV19 and TRBJ2-5, with 9 bases matching TRBD1. Germline CDR1 reads LNHDA; CDR2 reads SQIVND (reference sequence). The CDR3 has 15 residues. The CDR3 sequence: CASSTLTGGGETRYF. The CDR3 DNA sequence: TGTGCCAGTAGTACCCTTACAGGGGGCGGCGAGACCCGGTACTTC.

This clonotype was observed at least ten times. V and J are TRBV7-3 and TRBJ2-1, with a possible D match to TRBD2 (6 bases). Trimming took 4 bases from V and 0 from J, leaving 10 bases between them. Germline CDR1 is SGHTA and CDR2 is FQGTGA. This CDR3 spans 15 amino acids. This chain's CDR3 is CASSSGLSSYNEQFF. DNA for the CDR3: TGTGCCAGCAGCTCGGGACTTAGCTCCTACAATGAGCAGTTCTTC.

The gene calls are TRBV7-9 and TRBJ2-1, with D tentatively TRBD2 (5 bases). In germline, CDR1 is SEHNR, CDR2 FQNEAQ (reference sequence). V gave up 8 bases and J gave up 8 bases, with 22 bases separating them. This CDR3 comprises 15 residues. CDR3 sequence: CASASRIARDHEQFF. The CDR3 nucleotides read TGTGCCAGCGCCAGCAGGATAGCGCGAGACCATGAGCAGTTCTTC.